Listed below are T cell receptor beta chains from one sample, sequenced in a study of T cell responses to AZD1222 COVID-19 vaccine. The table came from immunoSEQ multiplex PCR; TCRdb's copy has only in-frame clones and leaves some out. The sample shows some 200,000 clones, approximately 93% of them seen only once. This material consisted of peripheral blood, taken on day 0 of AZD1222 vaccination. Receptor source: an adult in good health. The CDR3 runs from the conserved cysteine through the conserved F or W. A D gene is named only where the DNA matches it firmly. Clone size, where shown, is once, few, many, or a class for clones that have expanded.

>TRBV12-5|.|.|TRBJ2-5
CASARGAWETQYF
TGTGCTAGCGCTCGGGGGGCCTGGGAGACCCAGTACTTC
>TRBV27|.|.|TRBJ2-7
CASSSRNSYEQYF
TGTGCCAGCAGTTCGCGGAATTCCTACGAGCAGTACTTC
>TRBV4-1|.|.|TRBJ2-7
CASSQDHISYEQYF
TGCGCCAGCAGCCAAGATCACATCTCCTACGAGCAGTACTTC
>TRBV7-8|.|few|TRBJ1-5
CASSLGLVAQPQHF
TGTGCCAGCAGCTTAGGCCTGGTGGCACAGCCCCAGCATTTT
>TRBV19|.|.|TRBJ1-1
CASAFRGKTEAFF
TGTGCCTCTGCGTTCCGTGGAAAAACTGAAGCTTTCTTT
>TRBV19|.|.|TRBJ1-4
CASSIARSLGEKLFF
TGTGCCAGTAGTATAGCCCGCAGTTTGGGGGAAAAACTGTTTTTT
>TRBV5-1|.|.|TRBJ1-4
CASSLEQINEKLFF
TGCGCCAGCAGCTTGGAACAGATTAATGAAAAACTGTTTTTT
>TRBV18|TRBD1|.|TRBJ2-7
CASSPFGDSAYTPYEQYF
TGTGCCAGCTCCCCGTTCGGGGACAGTGCATATACCCCCTACGAGCAGTACTTC
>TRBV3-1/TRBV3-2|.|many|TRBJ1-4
CASSHGGQGKTNEKLFF
TGTGCCAGCAGCCACGGCGGCCAGGGGAAAACTAATGAAAAACTGTTTTTT
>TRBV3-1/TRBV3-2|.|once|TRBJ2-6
CASSQDLGHGANVLTF
TGTGCCAGCAGCCAAGATTTGGGGCATGGGGCCAACGTCCTGACTTTC
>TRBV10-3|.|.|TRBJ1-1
CAISDYGENTEAFF
TGTGCCATCAGTGATTACGGGGAGAACACTGAAGCTTTCTTT
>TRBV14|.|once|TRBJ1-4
CASSQGEVEKLFF
TGTGCCAGCAGCCAGGGGGAGGTTGAAAAACTGTTTTTT
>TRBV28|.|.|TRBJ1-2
CASRGGSINYGYTF
TGTGCCAGCAGAGGGGGTAGCATTAACTATGGCTACACCTTC
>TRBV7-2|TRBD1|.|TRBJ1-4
CASSLVGTGGAKNEKLFF
TGTGCCAGCAGCTTAGTAGGCACAGGGGGCGCGAAAAATGAAAAACTGTTTTTT
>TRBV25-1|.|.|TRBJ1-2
CASRDGLPRGGYTF
TGTGCCAGCAGAGACGGATTGCCCCGTGGTGGCTACACCTTC
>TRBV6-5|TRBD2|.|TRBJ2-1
CASILAGYNEQFF
TGTGCCAGCATACTAGCGGGCTACAATGAGCAGTTCTTC
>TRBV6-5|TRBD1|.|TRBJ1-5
CASSQTGDQPQHF
TGTGCCAGCAGTCAAACAGGGGATCAGCCCCAGCATTTT
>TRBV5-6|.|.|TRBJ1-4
CASSLVVNEKLFF
TGTGCCAGCAGCTTGGTTGTTAATGAAAAACTGTTTTTT
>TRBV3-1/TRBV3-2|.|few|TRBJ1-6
CASSQEASPLHF
TGTGCCAGCAGCCAAGAGGCTTCACCCCTCCACTTT
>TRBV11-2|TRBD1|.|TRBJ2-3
CASSNTGTVSTDTQYF
TGTGCCAGCAGCAATACCGGGACAGTTAGCACAGATACGCAGTATTTT
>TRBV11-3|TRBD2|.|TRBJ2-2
CASSGREGPEELFF
TGTGCCAGCAGTGGGCGGGAGGGCCCAGAGGAGCTGTTTTTT
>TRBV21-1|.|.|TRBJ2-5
CASSKEHTQETQYF
TGTGCCAGCAGCAAAGAACACACCCAAGAGACCCAGTACTTC
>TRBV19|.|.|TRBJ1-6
CASRNQGNSPLHF
TGTGCCAGTAGAAACCAGGGGAATTCACCCCTCCACTTT